The rows below give T cell receptor beta chains drawn from one sample of a study of T cells in tumors after PD-1 blockade. TCRdb keeps only in-frame clones here, not all; method: immunoSEQ multiplex PCR. The data contain about 20,000 clones, about 85% of them singletons. The sample in question was PBMCs, obtained after anti-PD-1 therapy. The receptors shown here come from a human donor with advanced basal cell or squamous cell carcinoma (not recorded which). Each CDR3 is given with its conserved first and last residue. Not every row has a clone size; where given, it reads once, few, many or a size class.

clone_size	v_call	j_call	cdr3_aa
-	TRBV7-2	TRBJ1-2	CASSSDRGLISYGYTF
-	TRBV5-5	TRBJ2-7	CASSNRDRGLYEQYF
-	TRBV6-1	TRBJ2-5	CASSEQGLGSTQYF
once	TRBV28	TRBJ2-1	CASSPGGYSYNEQFF
-	TRBV19	TRBJ2-1	CASSPGGNYNEQFF
-	TRBV7-2	TRBJ2-7	CASSLAGSQSSYEQYF
-	TRBV10-1	TRBJ2-1	CASPWDRCRTEQFF
-	TRBV6-5	TRBJ1-1	CANGRGTEAFF
-	TRBV6-5	TRBJ2-3	CASSYSPGLADTQYF
-	TRBV12-3/TRBV12-4	TRBJ2-1	CASHSWGSEQFF
-	TRBV5-4	TRBJ2-5	CASSLAETGPETQYF
once	TRBV6-5	TRBJ1-4	CASSYSSGGEEKLFF
-	TRBV27	TRBJ2-2	CASSPGPGELFF
-	TRBV13	TRBJ2-7	CASSSRDFTMDEQYF
-	TRBV15	TRBJ2-5	CATSRGGTVQETQYF
few	TRBV24-1	TRBJ1-4	CATSDSAGKLFF
-	TRBV3-1/TRBV3-2	TRBJ2-6	CASSQGTSGANVLTF
-	TRBV7-9	TRBJ2-3	CASSIWGLAGDGTDTQYF
-	TRBV27	TRBJ2-6	CASSSSTGGSYSGANVLTF
-	TRBV7-9	TRBJ2-1	CASGRGAGGEQFF
-	TRBV19	TRBJ2-7	CASSPGTPTYEQYF
-	TRBV7-9	TRBJ1-4	CASSQGQGNEKLFF
-	TRBV10-3	TRBJ2-2	CAISVSGVNTGELFF
-	TRBV4-2	TRBJ2-7	CASSQDPFSGGAPHEQYF
-	TRBV6-5	TRBJ1-3	CASSYSIGGKGNTIYF
-	TRBV24-1	TRBJ2-3	CATSDSVRVGTDTQYF
-	TRBV2	TRBJ2-2	CASRREGRTGELFF
-	TRBV25-1	TRBJ2-2	CASMATGDWGELFF
once	TRBV28	TRBJ1-6	CASTVEGRGGENSPLHF
-	TRBV6-5	TRBJ2-5	CASGAGEETQYF